These 8 T cell receptor beta chains were all obtained from the same sample, sequenced in a study of blood T cell repertoires in COVID-19. The data were produced by immunoSEQ multiplex PCR, yet TCRdb's version contains in-frame clones alone and is incomplete. The sample lists roughly 120,000 clones, around four fifths seen once, with just under 7.5% in the top ten. Sequenced: peripheral blood. The receptor set was obtained from a man in his 70s with active or convalescent COVID-19.

CDR3 residues: CASSPDTRRGNQPQHF. DNA of the CDR3: TGTGCCAGCTCACCAGACACCCGGAGGGGCAATCAGCCCCAGCATTTT. This rearrangement joins TRBV18 to TRBJ1-5; D is uncertain. This CDR3 has 16 amino acids. Germline CDR1 and CDR2: KGHSH and LQKENI. The V end was cut by 2 bases, the J end by 2 bases, with 13 bases between.

In its sample, this clone was seen once. The genes are TRBV28 and TRBJ2-1, with D possibly TRBD2 on 5 matching bases. Trimming left V 5 bases short and J 0 bases short, with 14 bases between. Germline assignment: CDR1 MDHEN and CDR2 SYDVKM. This CDR3 region has 16 residues. The CDR3 region has the DNA TGTGCCAGCAGTCGGACTGGGTCCAGCTCCTACAATGAGCAGTTCTTC. Its translation is CASSRTGSSSYNEQFF. Full variable domain (missing parts from reference TRBV28 and TRBJ2-1): DVKVTQSSRYLVKRTGEKVFLECVQDMDHENMFWYRQDPGLGLRLIYFSYDVKMKEKGDIPEGYSVSREKKERFSLILESASTNQTSMYLCASSRTGSSSYNEQFFGPGTRLTVL.

J is TRBJ2-7 and V is TRBV11-3, with 13 nucleotides matching TRBD2. Germline loops: CDR1 SGHNT, CDR2 YENEEA. The junction had 4 bases not matched to a gene; V was cut back by 3 bases and J by 2 bases. The CDR3 covers 16 residues. CDR3 sequence: CASSFLGLAGAYEQYF. Here the CDR3 DNA reads TGTGCCAGCAGCTTCCTTGGACTAGCGGGGGCCTACGAGCAGTACTTC.

The V gene is TRBV21-1, the J gene TRBJ1-2; the D call TRBD1 from the table was never checked on the DNA. TRBV21-1 is a pseudogene. This CDR3 has 14 residues. The CDR3 sequence is CASREKGLSSGYTF. In nucleotides, the CDR3 is TGTGCCAGCAGAGAAAAGGGGCTCTCTTCTGGCTACACCTTC.

The rearrangement links TRBV19 to TRBJ2-7; D unclear. Germline-derived CDR1 and CDR2 are LNHDA and SQIVND (reference sequence). CDR3 length equals 15 residues. Trimming pared 0 bases from V and 4 bases from J, leaving 13 bases between. The CDR3 spells CASSIDARRIYEQYF. CDR3 coding DNA: TGTGCCAGTAGTATAGATGCGAGGCGGATTTACGAGCAGTACTTC.

The gene calls are TRBV9 and TRBJ2-6; D possibly corresponds to TRBD1 (5 bases). The V and J ends lost 0 bases and 2 bases respectively, with 9 bases between them. The germline V gene encodes CDR1 SGDLS and CDR2 YYNGEE. CDR3 length equals 16 residues. CDR3 residues: CASSVDAGPGANVLTF. Here the CDR3 DNA reads TGTGCCAGCAGCGTAGATGCAGGGCCTGGGGCCAACGTCCTGACTTTC.

V usage is TRBV19 and J usage is TRBJ2-2; 7 nucleotides match TRBD1. There are 17 residues in the CDR3. Germline CDR1 is LNHDA and CDR2 is SQIVND (reference sequence). V dropped 7 bases and J dropped 1; count of bases not matched to a gene: 12. Here the CDR3 DNA reads TGTGCCAGTATTGAGGGGGCAGCCGCTCTGAACACCGGGGAGCTGTTTTTT. This encodes CASIEGAAALNTGELFF.

V usage is TRBV4-1 and J usage is TRBJ2-2, with 16 bases fitting TRBD2. V shed 2 bases, J shed 4 bases, and the junction held 4 bases outside the gene matches. The CDR3 has 18 residues. CDR1 and CDR2 (germline): MGHRA, YSYEKL. In DNA form, the CDR3 reads TGCGCCAGCAGCCAACTGGGACTAGCGGGAGGGCGCACCGGGGAGCTGTTTTTT. Amino acid sequence: CASSQLGLAGGRTGELFF.